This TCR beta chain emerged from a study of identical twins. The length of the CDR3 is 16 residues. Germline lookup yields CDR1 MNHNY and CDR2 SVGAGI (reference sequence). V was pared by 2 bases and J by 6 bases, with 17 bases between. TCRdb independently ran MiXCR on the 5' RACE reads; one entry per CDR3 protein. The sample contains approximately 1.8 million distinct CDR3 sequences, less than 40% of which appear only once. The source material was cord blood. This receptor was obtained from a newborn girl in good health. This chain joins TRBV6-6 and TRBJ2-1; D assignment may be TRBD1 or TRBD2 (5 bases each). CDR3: CASSYVVGVGLNEQFF. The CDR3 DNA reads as TGTGCCAGCAGTTACGTGGTGGGGGTTGGGCTCAATGAGCAGTTCTTC.